The clone carrying this TCR beta chain has at least ten counts. The source of the sample is a study of T cells in Graves' hyperthyroidism and ophthalmopathy. There were TCR beta CDR3 regions amplified from RNA transcripts. Primed by the HTBI set, a first-round RT-PCR was run on the TCR CDR3. TCRdb ran MiXCR on the multiplex PCR reads and lists one entry per CDR3 protein. The sample shows 600,000 to 650,000 distinct CDR3 sequences, 15% to 20% of them seen only once. The origin of this receptor is a woman aged 25 to 39 with Graves' hyperthyroidism. The source material was blood.

The CDR3 protein is CATSAPGLAGGETQYF. As DNA, the CDR3 is TGTGCCACCAGTGCCCCGGGACTAGCGGGGGGAGAGACCCAGTACTTC. The chain employs TRBV24-1 and TRBJ2-5; the match to TRBD2 covers 15 bases. From germline, CDR1 is KGHDR and CDR2 SFDVKD. V lost 5 bases to trimming and J lost 4 bases; unmatched junction nucleotides: 4. The CDR3 contains 16 residues.